Below are 26 T cell receptor beta chains sequenced from a single sample in a study of CD8 T cells in ankylosing spondylitis. Study conclusions and caveats: A TCR beta motif made of fewer than 10 highly homologous variants seemed typical of ankylosing spondylitis blood.

TCRdb analysed the 5' RACE reads with MiXCR anew, one entry per CDR3 protein. The table lists hundreds of thousands of distinct CDR3 sequences, 10% to 15% of them singletons. These receptors' targets are unknown. Sequencing was done on a sample of blood, either unsorted or a sorted T cell fraction (not recorded which). The receptor set was obtained from a male donor with ankylosing spondylitis.

This clonotype was counted a few times. The rearrangement joins TRBV15 to TRBJ2-5; D remains unclear. The CDR3 has 14 amino acids. The germline V gene encodes CDR1 LNHNV and CDR2 YYDKDF (reference sequence). V shed 0 bases and J shed 2 bases, with 7 bases lying between them. This chain's CDR3 is CATSRESQQETQYF. In nucleotides, the CDR3 is TGTGCCACCAGCAGAGAAAGTCAGCAAGAGACCCAGTACTTC.

This clonotype was observed a handful of times. This sequence joins TRBV5-5 and TRBJ2-7; D uncertain. Germline assignment: CDR1 SGHKS and CDR2 YYEKEE (reference sequence). CDR3 length: 15 residues. V lost 4 bases and J 3 bases, leaving 17 bases between the germline ends. CDR3 DNA sequence: TGTGCCAGCAGCAATTCCCCCCAGCCAATCTACGAGCAGTACTTC. Protein product: CASSNSPQPIYEQYF. Complete variable domain (other parts from reference TRBV5-5 and TRBJ2-7): DAGVTQSPTHLIKTRGQQVTLRCSPISGHKSVSWYQQVLGQGPQFIFQYYEKEERGRGNFPDRFSARQFPNYSSELNVNALLLGDSALYLCASSNSPQPIYEQYFGPGTRLTVT.

This chain connects TRBV12-5 to TRBJ2-5, with 7 bases fitting TRBD1. J lost 4 bases, V lost 3 bases, and 5 bases had no gene match. Germline CDR1 is LGHNT and CDR2 is FRNRAP. CDR3 length: 14 residues. CDR3 region: CASGLGGPGETQYF. The CDR3 region has the DNA TGTGCTAGTGGTTTAGGGGGCCCGGGAGAGACCCAGTACTTC. Full variable domain (outside the CDR3, taken from reference TRBV12-5 and TRBJ2-5): DARVTQTPRHKVTEMGQEVTMRCQPILGHNTVFWYRQTMMQGLELLAYFRNRAPLDDSGMPKDRFSAEMPDATLATLKIQPSEPRDSAVYFCASGLGGPGETQYFGPGTRLLVL.

The chain couples TRBV11-2 to TRBJ2-1, with D hard to call. With 0 bases removed from V and 3 bases from J, the gap between germline ends came to 9 bases. This CDR3 has 15 amino acids. CDR1 is SGHAT, CDR2 FQNNGV, per germline. In nucleotides, the CDR3 is TGTGCCAGCAGCTTAGATCCCGGTTTCTACAATGAGCAGTTCTTC. Protein sequence: CASSLDPGFYNEQFF. Combining the CDR3 with reference TRBV11-2 and TRBJ2-1 gives the whole variable domain EAGVAQSPRYKIIEKRQSVAFWCNPISGHATLYWYQQILGQGPKLLIQFQNNGVVDDSQLPKDRFSAERLKGVDSTLKIQPAKLEDSAVYLCASSLDPGFYNEQFFGPGTRLTVL.

The chain joins TRBV2 to TRBJ2-2; TRBD1 or TRBD2 may be the D gene (5 bases each). CDR1 and CDR2 (germline): SNHLY, FYNNEI. V was cut by 9 bases and J by 6 bases, with 14 bases left in between. The CDR3 runs to 13 residues. The CDR3 DNA reads as TGTGCCAGTAGGGACGTCGGCCCCGGGGAGCTGTTTTTT. As protein: CASRDVGPGELFF.

The chain employs TRBV6-2 or TRBV6-3 and TRBJ1-4, with D possibly matching TRBD1 (5 bases). V lost 8 bases, J lost 4 bases, and 17 bases lay in between. CDR1 is MNHEY, CDR2 SVGEGT, per germline. This CDR3 is 15 amino acids long. CDR3 protein: CASYRPGRDNEKLFF. DNA of the CDR3: TGTGCCAGCTACCGCCCCGGCAGGGATAATGAAAAACTGTTTTTT.

This clonotype was seen a few times. The chain links TRBV4-2 to TRBJ2-6, with a possible D match to TRBD1 (7 bases). Deletions cut 3 bases from V and 0 bases from J, with 15 bases between. The V gene's germline CDR1 is LGHNA and CDR2 YNFKEQ. The CDR3 length is 18 residues. CDR3 residues: CASSQRGQYSSGANVLTF. CDR3 bases: TGTGCCAGCAGCCAGCGGGGACAGTATAGCTCTGGGGCCAACGTCCTGACTTTC.

This clonotype was seen only a few times. This chain links TRBV20-1 with TRBJ1-4; D unclear. Germline values: CDR1 DFQATT, CDR2 SNEGSKA (reference sequence). The CDR3 runs to 14 residues. V lost 6 bases, J lost 0 bases, and 11 bases lay in between. CDR3 residues: CSATLDSTNEKLFF. In DNA form, the CDR3 reads TGCAGTGCGACCCTTGACTCAACTAATGAAAAACTGTTTTTT.

This clonotype has more than one count but fewer than ten. V gene TRBV20-1 combines with J gene TRBJ1-2; tentative D call: TRBD1 (6 bases). Trimming shortened V by 4 bases and J by 2 bases, and 8 bases separated the two germline ends. The CDR3 extends over 12 amino acids. Germline values: CDR1 DFQATT, CDR2 SNEGSKA (reference sequence). Here the CDR3 DNA reads TGCAGTGCTACAGGGGTCAACTATGGCTACACCTTC. Translation gives CSATGVNYGYTF.

This clonotype was recorded a few times. This rearrangement joins TRBV9 to TRBJ2-3; D uncertain. V was clipped by 1 base and J by 3 bases, with 9 bases between them. CDR3 length: 14 amino acids. CDR1 and CDR2 from the germline V gene are SGDLS and YYNGEE. CDR3 DNA: TGTGCCAGCAGCGTAAGCATAGTTACAGATACGCAGTATTTT. Translation gives CASSVSIVTDTQYF.

This clonotype was recorded many times. The chain combines TRBV7-2 with TRBJ2-2; no clear D. V lost 5 bases and J 5 bases, leaving 9 bases between the germline ends. The CDR3 has 13 residues. CDR1 is SGHTA, CDR2 FQGNSA, per germline. CDR3 region: CASSPRWTGELFF. In DNA form, the CDR3 reads TGTGCCAGCAGCCCCCGATGGACCGGGGAGCTGTTTTTT.

This clonotype came up a few times. This chain joins TRBV20-1 and TRBJ2-3; 8 bases line up with TRBD1. The germline V gene has CDR1 DFQATT and CDR2 SNEGSKA (reference sequence). The CDR3 totals 14 residues. The CDR3 spells CSAGRDRNTDTQYF. The CDR3, as DNA: TGCAGCGCTGGAAGGGACAGGAACACAGATACGCAGTATTTT.

This clonotype was recorded many times. The chain joins TRBV28 to TRBJ2-5; D remains ambiguous. Germline assignment: CDR1 MDHEN and CDR2 SYDVKM. CDR3 length: 13 amino acids. Trimming pared 8 bases from V and 4 bases from J, leaving 14 bases between. CDR3 nucleotide sequence: TGTGCCAGCCTTCCCGGGTCAGCAGAGACCCAGTACTTC. This gives the protein CASLPGSAETQYF.

The table lists this clonotype with many counts. This chain connects TRBV12-3 or TRBV12-4 to TRBJ2-3; D may match TRBD1 or TRBD2 (5 bases each). The CDR3 runs 14 residues. Deletions cut 6 bases from V and 2 bases from J, with 12 bases between. CDR3 sequence (DNA): TGTGCCAGCAGCGGGGACCGGTACACAGATACGCAGTATTTT. This translates into CASSGDRYTDTQYF.

This clonotype was detected a few times. This chain's CDR3 is CASSLAWSGTTDTQYF. The CDR3 DNA follows: TGTGCCAGCAGCTTAGCCTGGTCAGGGACTACAGATACGCAGTATTTT. The chain links TRBV7-2 to TRBJ2-3, with D perhaps matching TRBD2 (6 bases). Trimming shortened V by 0 bases and J by 3 bases, and 13 bases separated the two germline ends. The CDR3 contains 16 residues. From germline, CDR1 is SGHTA and CDR2 FQGNSA.

The J gene is TRBJ2-5, the V gene TRBV20-1; D remains ambiguous. This CDR3 has 13 residues. Germline CDR1 DFQATT, CDR2 SNEGSKA (reference sequence). The V and J ends lost 5 bases and 3 bases respectively, with 13 bases between them. The DNA for the CDR3 is TGCAGTGCTCACCCGGTAGAGGAAGAGACCCAGTACTTC. Encoded protein: CSAHPVEEETQYF.

This sequence joins TRBV20-1 and TRBJ1-6; D is possibly TRBD1 (5 bases). Trimming shortened V by 3 bases and J by 2 bases, and 11 bases separated the two germline ends. Germline V lookup: CDR1 DFQATT, CDR2 SNEGSKA (reference sequence). The CDR3 is made up of 15 amino acids. CDR3 sequence reads: CSASYLGAYNSPLHF. The CDR3 region has the DNA TGCAGTGCTAGTTATCTGGGGGCCTATAATTCACCCCTCCACTTT.

This clonotype was observed a handful of times. This rearrangement joins TRBV5-1 to TRBJ2-7; no firm D call. There are 13 residues in the CDR3. Per the germline V gene, CDR1 is SGHRS and CDR2 is YFSETQ. V was clipped by 1 base and J by 5 bases, with 10 bases between them. CDR3 residues: CASSLFRTHEQYF. CDR3 DNA sequence: TGCGCCAGCAGCTTGTTCAGGACGCACGAGCAGTACTTC.

This clonotype was seen only a few times. The chain employs TRBV12-3 or TRBV12-4 and TRBJ1-5, with 7 bases aligning to TRBD1. Trimming cost V 5 bases and J 2 bases; bases outside gene matches: 9. CDR3 size: 16 residues. The CDR3 region has the DNA TGTGCCAGCAGTACCTCAGGGGGTTCTGGCAATCAGCCCCAGCATTTT. Translating it yields CASSTSGGSGNQPQHF.

This clonotype was seen more than once but under ten times. The CDR3 loop is CATLDPGQMNTEAFF. The CDR3 DNA reads TGTGCCACCTTGGATCCCGGCCAAATGAACACTGAAGCTTTCTTT. The V call is TRBV10-3, the J call TRBJ1-1; the D is unclear. Looked up from germline, CDR1 is ENHRY and CDR2 is SYGVKD. The CDR3 sequence is 15 residues long. V was pared by 10 bases and J by 0 bases, with 18 bases between.

The chain links TRBV5-5 to TRBJ1-4, with unresolved D. CDR1 SGHKS and CDR2 YYEKEE come from the germline V gene (reference sequence). Trimming took off 2 bases at V and 4 bases at J, with 6 bases between the two ends. CDR3 length equals 13 residues. The CDR3 spells CASSLYSNEKLFF. CDR3 DNA: TGTGCCAGCAGCTTATACAGTAATGAAAAACTGTTTTTT.

The chain joins TRBV6-2 or TRBV6-3 to TRBJ2-7, with TRBD1 as a possible D gene (6 bases). The CDR3 is 14 amino acids. V dropped 7 bases and J dropped 2 bases, with 15 bases sitting between them. CDR1 and CDR2 (germline): MNHEY, SVGEGT. The chain's CDR3 is CASTFTGNPYEQYF. CDR3 nucleotides: TGTGCCAGCACCTTTACAGGGAACCCCTACGAGCAGTACTTC.

The chain recombines TRBV20-1 with TRBJ2-4; TRBD2 aligns across 13 bases. The J segment lost 1 base and the V segment lost 0 bases, leaving 15 bases of the junction unmatched. CDR3 length: 21 amino acids. CDR1 is DFQATT, CDR2 SNEGSKA, per germline (reference sequence). The CDR3 region is CSARESRRLAGGGSAKNIQYF. The CDR3 DNA sequence: TGCAGTGCTAGAGAGAGCCGGCGACTAGCGGGGGGAGGCTCTGCCAAAAACATTCAGTACTTC.

The chain uses TRBV20-1 and TRBJ1-6; D gene unclear. CDR3 size: 13 residues. CDR1 is DFQATT and CDR2 is SNEGSKA in the germline V gene (reference sequence). Trimming removed 6 bases from V and 10 bases from J, with 16 bases in between. The DNA for the CDR3 is TGCAGTGCCCCCTACAACAGAGGATCACCCCTCCACTTT. Its translation is CSAPYNRGSPLHF.

This clonotype appeared a few times. The rearrangement links TRBV12-3 or TRBV12-4 to TRBJ1-1; D not certain. V shed 4 bases and J shed 0 bases, with 15 bases lying between them. The CDR3 spans 16 residues. CDR3 residues: CASSYGLGEVNTEAFF. The CDR3 DNA follows: TGTGCCAGCAGTTACGGCCTCGGGGAGGTGAACACTGAAGCTTTCTTT.

This clonotype was observed a few times. The chain recombines TRBV20-1 with TRBJ1-6, with TRBD1 matching over 9 bases. Germline CDR1 is DFQATT and CDR2 is SNEGSKA (reference sequence). The ends lost 6 bases at V and 8 bases at J; junction bases unmatched: 8. The CDR3 spans 14 residues. This CDR3 is CSAGDRVRYSPLHF. The CDR3 nucleotides are TGCAGTGCGGGGGACAGGGTGAGGTATTCACCCCTCCACTTT.